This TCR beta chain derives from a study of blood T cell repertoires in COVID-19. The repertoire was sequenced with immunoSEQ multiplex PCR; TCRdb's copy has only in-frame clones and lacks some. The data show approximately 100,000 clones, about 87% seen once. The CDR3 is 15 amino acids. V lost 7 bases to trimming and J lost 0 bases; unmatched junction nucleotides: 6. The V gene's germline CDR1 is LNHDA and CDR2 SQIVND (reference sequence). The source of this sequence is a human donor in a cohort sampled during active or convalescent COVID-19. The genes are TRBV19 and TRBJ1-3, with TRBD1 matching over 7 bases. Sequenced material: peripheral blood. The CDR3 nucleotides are TGTGCCAGTACCCGGGGACAGACCTCTGGAAACACCATATATTTT. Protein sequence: CASTRGQTSGNTIYF. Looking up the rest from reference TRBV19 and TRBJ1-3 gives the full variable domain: DGGITQSPKYLFRKEGQNVTLSCEQNLNHDAMYWYRQDPGQGLRLIYYSQIVNDFQKGDIAEGYSVSREKKESFPLTVTSAQKNPTAFYLCASTRGQTSGNTIYFGEGSWLTVV.